This T cell receptor beta chain was captured by sequencing in a study of blood T cell repertoires in COVID-19. CDR1 is SGHRS and CDR2 is YFSETQ in the germline V gene. The CDR3 extends over 15 amino acids. The junction had 5 bases not matched to a gene; V was cut back by 0 bases and J by 8 bases. Assay: immunoSEQ multiplex PCR; the TCRdb copy retains only in-frame clones and omits some. This repertoire shows some 230,000 clones, approximately 85% found once; its top ten account for less than 9.5%. Those enrolled in Seattle joined during active infection and were followed longitudinally afterward. J is TRBJ2-1 and V is TRBV5-1, with 10 bases that match TRBD2. The sequenced sample consisted of peripheral blood. This receptor was obtained from an elderly woman with COVID-19, enrolled during active disease. CDR3 loop: CASSLGSGRAYEQFF. The CDR3 DNA sequence: TGCGCCAGCAGCTTGGGCAGCGGGAGGGCCTATGAGCAGTTCTTC.